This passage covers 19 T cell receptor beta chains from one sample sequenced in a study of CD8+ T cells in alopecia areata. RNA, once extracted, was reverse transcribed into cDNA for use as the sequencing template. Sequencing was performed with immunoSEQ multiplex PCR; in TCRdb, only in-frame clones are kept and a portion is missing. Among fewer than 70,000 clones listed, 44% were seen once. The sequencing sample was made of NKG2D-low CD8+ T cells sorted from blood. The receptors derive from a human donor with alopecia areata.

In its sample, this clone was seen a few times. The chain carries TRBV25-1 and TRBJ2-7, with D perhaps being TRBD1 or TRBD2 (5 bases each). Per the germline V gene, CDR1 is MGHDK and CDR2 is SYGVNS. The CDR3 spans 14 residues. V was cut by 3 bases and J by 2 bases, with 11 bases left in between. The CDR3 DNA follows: TGTGCCAGCAGTGAGTGGGACGGAGCCTACGAGCAGTACTTC. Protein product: CASSEWDGAYEQYF.

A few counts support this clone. CDR3: CASTSPTGTDTQYF. Here the CDR3 DNA reads TGTGCCAGCACCTCACCGACGGGAACAGATACGCAGTATTTT. The chain carries TRBV5-5 and TRBJ2-3; tentative D call: TRBD2 (5 bases). The CDR3 is 14 amino acids. Trimming cost V 6 bases and J 3 bases, with 14 bases left between them. Germline V gene lookup returns CDR1 SGHKS and CDR2 YYEKEE (reference sequence).

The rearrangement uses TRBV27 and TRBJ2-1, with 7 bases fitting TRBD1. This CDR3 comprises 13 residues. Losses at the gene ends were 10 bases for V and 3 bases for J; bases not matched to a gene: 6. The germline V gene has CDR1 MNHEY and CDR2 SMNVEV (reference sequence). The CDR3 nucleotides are TGTGCCACCCGAACAGGGGTCTACAATGAGCAGTTCTTC. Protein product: CATRTGVYNEQFF.

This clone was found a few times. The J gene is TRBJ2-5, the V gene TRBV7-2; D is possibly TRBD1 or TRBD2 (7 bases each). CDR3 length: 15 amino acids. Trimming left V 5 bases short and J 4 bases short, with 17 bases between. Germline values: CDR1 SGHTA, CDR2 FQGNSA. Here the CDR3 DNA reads TGTGCCAGCAGCAGACAGGGAGGGGGGCTAGAGACCCAGTACTTC. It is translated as CASSRQGGGLETQYF.

CDR3 amino acids: CASTSSLLMNTEAFF. The DNA for the CDR3 is TGTGCCAGCACGTCGAGCTTGTTGATGAACACTGAAGCTTTCTTT. This chain uses TRBV27 with TRBJ1-1, with D unclear. The germline V gene has CDR1 MNHEY and CDR2 SMNVEV (reference sequence). Trimming removed 7 bases from V and 0 bases from J, with 15 bases in between. This CDR3 region has 15 residues.

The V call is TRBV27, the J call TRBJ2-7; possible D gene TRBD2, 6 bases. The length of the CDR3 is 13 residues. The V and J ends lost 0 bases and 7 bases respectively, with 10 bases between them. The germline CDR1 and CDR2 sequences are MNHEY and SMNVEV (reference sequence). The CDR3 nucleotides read TGTGCCAGCAGTTTATCGTATGGAGGGGAGCAGTACTTC. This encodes CASSLSYGGEQYF.

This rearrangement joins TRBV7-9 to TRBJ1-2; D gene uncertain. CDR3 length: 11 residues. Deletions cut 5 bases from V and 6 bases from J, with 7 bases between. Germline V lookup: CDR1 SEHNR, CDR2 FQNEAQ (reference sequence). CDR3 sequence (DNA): TGTGCCAGCAGCCTAGACGATGGCTACACCTTC. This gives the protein CASSLDDGYTF.

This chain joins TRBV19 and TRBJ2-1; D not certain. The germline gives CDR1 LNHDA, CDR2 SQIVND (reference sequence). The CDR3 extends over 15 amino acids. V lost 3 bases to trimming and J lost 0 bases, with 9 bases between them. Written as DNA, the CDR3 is TGTGCCAGTAGTATCTCCCCGAGCTCCTACAATGAGCAGTTCTTC. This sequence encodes CASSISPSSYNEQFF.

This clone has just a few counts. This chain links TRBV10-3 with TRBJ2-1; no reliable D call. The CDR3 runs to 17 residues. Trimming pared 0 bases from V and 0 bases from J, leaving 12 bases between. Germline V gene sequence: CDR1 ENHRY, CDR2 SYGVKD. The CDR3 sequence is CAISESGLTSSYNEQFF. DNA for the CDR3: TGTGCCATCAGTGAGTCGGGTCTGACCAGCTCCTACAATGAGCAGTTCTTC.

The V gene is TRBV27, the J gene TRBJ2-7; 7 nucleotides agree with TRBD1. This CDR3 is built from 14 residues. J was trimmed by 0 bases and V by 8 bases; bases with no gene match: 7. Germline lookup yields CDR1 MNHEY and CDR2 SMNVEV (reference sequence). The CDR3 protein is CASAPTGSSYEQYF. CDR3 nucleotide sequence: TGTGCCAGCGCTCCGACAGGGAGCTCCTACGAGCAGTACTTC.

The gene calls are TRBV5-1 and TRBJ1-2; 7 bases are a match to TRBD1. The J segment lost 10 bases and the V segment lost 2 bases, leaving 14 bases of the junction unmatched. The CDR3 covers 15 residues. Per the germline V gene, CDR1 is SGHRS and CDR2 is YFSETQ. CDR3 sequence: CASSFRDSPPTDYTF. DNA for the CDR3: TGCGCCAGCAGCTTCCGGGACAGCCCCCCCACAGACTACACCTTC.

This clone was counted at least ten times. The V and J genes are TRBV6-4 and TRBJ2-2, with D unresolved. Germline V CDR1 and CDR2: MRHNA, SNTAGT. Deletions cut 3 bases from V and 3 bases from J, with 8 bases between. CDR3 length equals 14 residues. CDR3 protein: CASSEGSHTGELFF. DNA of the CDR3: TGTGCCAGCAGTGAGGGCAGCCACACCGGGGAGCTGTTTTTT.

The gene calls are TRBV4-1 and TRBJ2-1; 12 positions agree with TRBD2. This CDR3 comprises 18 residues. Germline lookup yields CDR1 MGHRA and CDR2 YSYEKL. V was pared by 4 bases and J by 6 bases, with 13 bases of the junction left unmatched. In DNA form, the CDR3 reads TGCGCCAGCAGCCCACCCACGGGGGGGACTAGCGGGCTCAATGAGCAGTTCTTC. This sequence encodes CASSPPTGGTSGLNEQFF.

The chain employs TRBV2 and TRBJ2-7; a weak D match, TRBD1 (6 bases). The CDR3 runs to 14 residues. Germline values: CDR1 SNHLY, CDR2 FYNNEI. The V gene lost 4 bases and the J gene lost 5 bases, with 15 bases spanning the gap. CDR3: CASSGAGEVHEQYF. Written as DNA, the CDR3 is TGTGCCAGCAGTGGGGCAGGGGAAGTCCACGAGCAGTACTTC.

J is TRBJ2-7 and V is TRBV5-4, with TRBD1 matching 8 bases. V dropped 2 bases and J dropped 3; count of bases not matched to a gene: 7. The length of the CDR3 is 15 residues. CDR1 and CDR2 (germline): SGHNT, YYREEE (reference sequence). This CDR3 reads CASSFGQGTSYEQYF. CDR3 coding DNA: TGTGCCAGCAGCTTCGGACAGGGCACGAGCTACGAGCAGTACTTC.

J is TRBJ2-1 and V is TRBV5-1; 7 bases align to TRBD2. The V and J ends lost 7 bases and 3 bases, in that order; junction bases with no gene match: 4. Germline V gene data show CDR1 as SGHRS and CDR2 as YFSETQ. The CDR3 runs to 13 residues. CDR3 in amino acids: CASAGERYNEQFF. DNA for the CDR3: TGCGCCAGCGCGGGGGAACGCTACAATGAGCAGTTCTTC.

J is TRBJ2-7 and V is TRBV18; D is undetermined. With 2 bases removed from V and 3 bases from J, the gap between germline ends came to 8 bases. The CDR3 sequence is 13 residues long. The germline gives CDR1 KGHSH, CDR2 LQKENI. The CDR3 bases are TGTGCCAGCTCACCAGGAAGAGGCTACGAGCAGTACTTC. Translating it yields CASSPGRGYEQYF.

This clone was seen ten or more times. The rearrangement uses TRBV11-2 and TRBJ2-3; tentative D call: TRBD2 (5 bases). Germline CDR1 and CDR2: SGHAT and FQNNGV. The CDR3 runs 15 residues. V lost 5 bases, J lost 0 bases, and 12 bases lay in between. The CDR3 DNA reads TGTGCCAGCAGCCCAGAGGGCCACAGCACAGATACGCAGTATTTT. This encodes CASSPEGHSTDTQYF.

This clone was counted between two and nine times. In DNA form, the CDR3 reads TGCGCCAGCAGCTCCGGGACGACATACGAGCAGTACTTC. It translates to CASSSGTTYEQYF. The rearrangement joins TRBV5-1 to TRBJ2-7, with D perhaps assigned TRBD1 or TRBD2 (5 bases each). Germline CDR1 and CDR2: SGHRS and YFSETQ. V lost 3 bases, J lost 4 bases, and 11 bases lay in between. The CDR3 length is 13 residues.